Listed below are T cell receptor beta chains from one sample, sequenced in a study of identical twins. TCRdb reprocessed the 5' RACE reads via MiXCR and lists one record per CDR3 protein. The sample holds about 290,000 distinct CDR3 sequences, roughly 10% seen once. This sample also belongs to another study, concerning yellow fever vaccine responses in identical twins.

Sequenced material: CD8+ T cells sorted from blood. These receptors were collected from a woman younger than 30 in good health. Each CDR3 is given with its conserved first and last residue. Each record gives: V gene, J gene, CDR3 protein.

TRBV20-1	TRBJ2-1	CSARGGDPLDNEQFF
TRBV19	TRBJ1-1	CASSSGQIQSRVTEAFF
TRBV23-1	TRBJ2-6	CASSWGISGANVLTF
TRBV4-3	TRBJ2-7	CASSQDRASGLTYEQYF
TRBV9	TRBJ2-1	CASSGPTGQRYNEQFF
TRBV11-1	TRBJ2-3	CASSLVWDQAGVKDTQYF
TRBV7-9	TRBJ2-3	CASSFFRGGPPDTQYF
TRBV4-3	TRBJ2-1	CASSQGLAGNNEQFF
TRBV6-2/TRBV6-3	TRBJ2-3	CASSYGPGGRADTQYF
TRBV7-9	TRBJ1-1	CASSAGTGNTEAFF
TRBV7-8	TRBJ1-5	CASSSSGEWGQPQHF
TRBV11-2	TRBJ2-3	CASSPSAYQSTDTQYF
TRBV12-3/TRBV12-4	TRBJ2-5	CASSSIRESAETQYF
TRBV20-1	TRBJ2-3	CSARVIPLRGTDTQYF
TRBV11-1	TRBJ2-3	CASSLGTSLDTQYF
TRBV2	TRBJ2-5	CASTGGPSGETQYF
TRBV12-3/TRBV12-4	TRBJ2-7	CASSVSGLTGEQYF
TRBV6-5	TRBJ2-2	CASSYSPRGWLFF
TRBV5-1	TRBJ1-2	CASSSSTAHYGYTF
TRBV12-3/TRBV12-4	TRBJ1-2	CASSFLGMSSDGYTF
TRBV7-9	TRBJ2-3	CASSLAGGPFVKDTQYF
TRBV7-9	TRBJ2-1	CASSLAEGGDEQFF
TRBV30	TRBJ2-1	CAWTEGSGSDEQFF
TRBV7-9	TRBJ2-3	CASSLGTGSLYF
TRBV10-3	TRBJ2-2	CAMGSTVPPPNTGELFF
TRBV4-1	TRBJ2-2	CASSQDLRRNTGELFF
TRBV6-4	TRBJ2-1	CASIRALQGKKRHEQFF
TRBV7-2	TRBJ2-2	CASSLAVGATGELFF
TRBV20-1	TRBJ1-1	CSARVSGPWSTEAFF
TRBV3-2	TRBJ2-4	CASCPGTSALLAKNIQYF